The entry below gives a single TCR beta chain sequence along with its context. Its antigen has not been determined. Base qualities were left out, and no much larger clone turns up one base away. A patient counted as having stable hyperthyroidism if there was no progression to ophthalmopathy within 18 months of follow-up. Hyperthyroidism patients were newly diagnosed, were aged 18 to 65 years, and had a disease duration under 2 months. Patients with other autoimmune diseases, uncontrolled infections, pregnancy or lactation were excluded from the study. Clinical symptoms, serum thyroxine, TRAb, thyroid ultrasound and orbital computed tomography were used for diagnosis. PBMCs were isolated from about 9.2 ml of fresh peripheral blood by Ficoll-Paque density gradient centrifugation. Total RNA was extracted using Trizol reagent, and RNA quality was checked on an Agilent 2100 Bioanalyzer. The CDR3 runs 16 residues from the cysteine to the phenylalanine. Of all the DNA, just the CDR3 is kept, 48 bases in frame from base 1. In the germline V gene, CDR1 corresponds to SGHTA and CDR2 to FQGTGA. The V and J ends are trimmed by 2 bases and 2 bases, leaving 15 bases between them.

This entry belongs to a study of Graves' ophthalmopathy and Graves' hyperthyroidism (dated by TCRdb to 2016 to 2018). In terms of the full investigation: Peripheral blood was collected at initial diagnosis, before any treatment. TCR beta repertoire signatures were used to distinguish Graves' ophthalmopathy from Graves' hyperthyroidism and to predict progression to ophthalmopathy. In total, approximately 130 blood samples were TCR-sequenced: approximately 42 ophthalmopathy, around 75 hyperthyroidism and 17 hyperthyroidism-to-ophthalmopathy patients. T-cell repertoires of thyroid tissue and blood were compared in six or seven hyperthyroidism patients. To explore V-J signatures distinguishing ophthalmopathy from hyperthyroidism, a discovery set of 100 patients (fewer than 45 ophthalmopathy, over 55 stable hyperthyroidism) was enrolled. The independent validation cohort included approximately 19 hyperthyroidism patients plus 17 patients who later progressed from hyperthyroidism to ophthalmopathy. Following sample collection, hyperthyroidism patients were given methimazole at a starting dose of 30 mg daily, and ophthalmopathy patients were given high-dose intravenous methylprednisolone. Findings and caveats that apply to the study as a whole: In validation, the model predicted ophthalmopathy progression with about 71% sensitivity and 72% to 80% specificity; roughly 11 predicted patients were CT-confirmed with GO in a median of 6.5 months. Sample size was not predetermined statistically, and investigators were not blinded to group allocation. Most expanded thyroid clonotypes with a frequency above 0.001 also appeared in blood, which suggests that blood repertoires may reflect the immune response in the thyroid. In cross-validation, the 13-signature model distinguished ophthalmopathy from stable hyperthyroidism with more than 85% sensitivity and about 81% specificity, while in the test set the corresponding values were about 80% and 75%.

For repertoire sequencing, the TCR beta CDR3 regions were amplified from RNA transcripts. A first-round RT-PCR used HTBI primers with the Qiagen OneStep RT-PCR kit, followed by a second-round multiplex PCR, size selection and purification. Libraries were sequenced paired-end with 100 bp reads on an Illumina HiSeq2000. In the paper's pipeline: SOAPnuke was used for read processing, and reads with adapters, uncalled bases, a mean Phred below 15, or no exact constant-primer or identifier match were discarded. High-quality paired reads were merged with COPE v1.2.5. Each unique nucleotide sequence was treated as a clonotype, and MiTCR v1.1 was used to align the clonotypes to the IMGT TRB V, D and J references. The analysis was limited to V-J combinations with a frequency above 0.0001, which together covered more than 99% of repertoires. A TCR clonal expansion and chaos score per V-J combination was defined as the ratio of F50 clonal expansion to chaos observed in the TCRdist matrix. Welch's t-statistics and random forest were used to reduce features to over ten V-J combinations, which were fed into a naive Bayes classifier. The similarity between thyroid and blood repertoires was quantified using the Morisita-Horn index. The public sequencing data were trimmed at Q25 with fastp and processed into clonotypes with MiXCR by TCRdb, which kept only in-frame beta chains. Every CDR3 protein is listed once, alongside the most common genes and DNA of its rows. Clone size and V and J calls follow TCRdb, not the original study. Here the sample has more than 300,000 distinct CDR3 sequences; about 18% occur a single time. Of the sample, about 2.4% is held by the ten largest clones.

The V gene is TRBV7-3 and the J gene is TRBJ2-5, with the D segment identity uncertain. The clonotype comes from an adult woman with stable Graves' hyperthyroidism. Material for sequencing was peripheral blood. The CDR3 protein: CASSLDPSMSQETQYF. In nucleotides, the sequence is TGTGCCAGCAGCTTAGACCCCTCCATGTCTCAAGAGACCCAGTACTTC.